This TCR beta chain was identified during a study of T cell repertoires in cytomegalovirus infection. Overall study context: An indication of both CMV infection and matching HLA type came from public TCR beta signatures.

Study-wide points: CMV carriers having the relevant HLA were flagged by cumulative public TCR beta family frequency.

Remarks on this clonotype: Its specificity is unknown.

V lost 8 bases and J 9 bases, leaving 20 bases between the germline ends. The germline V gene encodes CDR1 MDHEN and CDR2 SYDVKM. The CDR3 runs to 14 residues. TCRdb passed the reads through MiXCR, listing each CDR3 protein once. Altogether some 30,000 distinct CDR3 sequences are present, around a fifth being singletons, with the ten largest covering about four fifths. The V and J genes are TRBV28 and TRBJ2-4, with D unclear. The sequences come from CD8+ T cells from cultured PBMCs, collected from culture after CMV antigen stimulation. This receptor was taken from a human donor in good health (CMV status not recorded). Some clones in this sample may be carry-over from other donors' samples. This CDR3 is CASRGAGVVGIQYF. CDR3 nucleotides: TGTGCCAGCCGCGGAGCCGGAGTCGTTGGCATTCAGTACTTC.